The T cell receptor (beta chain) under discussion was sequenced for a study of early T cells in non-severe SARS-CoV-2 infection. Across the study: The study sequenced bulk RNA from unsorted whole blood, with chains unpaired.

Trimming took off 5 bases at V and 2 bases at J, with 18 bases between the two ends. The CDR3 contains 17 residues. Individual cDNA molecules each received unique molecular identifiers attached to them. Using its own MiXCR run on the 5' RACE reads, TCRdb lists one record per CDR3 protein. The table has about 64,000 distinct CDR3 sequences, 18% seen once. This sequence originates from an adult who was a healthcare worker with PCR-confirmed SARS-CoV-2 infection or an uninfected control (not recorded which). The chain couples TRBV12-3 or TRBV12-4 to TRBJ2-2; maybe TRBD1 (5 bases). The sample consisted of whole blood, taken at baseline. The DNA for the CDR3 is TGTGCCAGCAGTAGCAACAAGGGGTGGCCCAACACCGGGGAGCTGTTTTTT. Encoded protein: CASSSNKGWPNTGELFF.